Described below is a single T cell receptor beta chain sequence and its context. Its antigen is as yet unknown. TCRdb used MiXCR to reprocess the RT-PCR reads, holding one entry per CDR3 protein. The sample has a few thousand distinct CDR3 sequences, roughly 77% seen once. Germline CDR1 reads DFQATT; CDR2 reads SNEGSKA (reference sequence). The CDR3 loop spans 14 amino acids. V was trimmed by 3 bases and J by 2 bases, leaving 11 bases between them. This record comes from a study of yellow fever vaccine responses in identical twins. General study points: As reported, the vaccine T cell response of twins seemed partly convergent and partly personalized.

The sequence was collected from a woman aged 18-29 years who received the yellow fever vaccine. V and J are TRBV20-1 and TRBJ2-4, with D hard to call. Sequencing was performed on T cells from blood (PBMCs), unsorted or a sorted subset (not recorded which), taken before or after yellow fever vaccination (not recorded which). The CDR3 loop reads CSASVMGTKNIQYF. The CDR3 DNA reads TGCAGTGCTAGCGTGATGGGGACCAAAAACATTCAGTACTTC.